The next 18 T cell receptor beta chains were all read from a single sample in a study of T cell responses to AZD1222 COVID-19 vaccine. Profiling relied on immunoSEQ multiplex PCR, and the TCRdb table lists in-frame clones only, not all of them. In the table there are around 120,000 clones, roughly 87% of which are singletons. The specimen comprised peripheral blood, sampled on day 0 of AZD1222 vaccination. Receptor source: an adult in good health.

The chain is built from TRBV6-2 or TRBV6-3 and TRBJ1-6; D is possibly TRBD1 (5 bases). Deletions cut 2 bases from V and 6 bases from J, with 11 bases between. The CDR3 is 15 amino acids. The germline V gene has CDR1 MNHEY and CDR2 SVGEGT. As DNA, the CDR3 is TGTGCCAGCAGTTACAGGGACTCTACTAATTCACCCCTCCACTTT. It translates to CASSYRDSTNSPLHF.

V and J are TRBV29-1 and TRBJ1-4, with TRBD1 identical over 8 bases. V dropped 4 bases and J dropped 7; count of bases not matched to a gene: 5. Looked up from germline, CDR1 is SQVTM and CDR2 is ANQGSEA. The CDR3 extends over 13 amino acids. The CDR3 sequence is CSVAGGVSEKLFF. The CDR3 DNA follows: TGCAGCGTTGCAGGGGGCGTAAGTGAAAAACTGTTTTTT.

V gene TRBV5-1 combines with J gene TRBJ1-1; 8 bases are shared with TRBD1. This CDR3 has 14 residues. The V gene end was trimmed by 6 bases and the J gene end by 0 bases; junction bases not matched to a gene: 4. The germline gives CDR1 SGHRS, CDR2 YFSETQ. This chain's CDR3 is CASTGGGLNTEAFF. CDR3 in DNA: TGCGCCAGCACAGGGGGCGGCCTGAACACTGAAGCTTTCTTT.

The rearrangement links TRBV4-2 to TRBJ2-2, with a tentative D call TRBD2 (5 bases). The germline V gene encodes CDR1 LGHNA and CDR2 YNFKEQ. This CDR3 spans 17 amino acids. The ends were cut back, 1 base at V and 5 bases at J, with 17 bases in the middle. CDR3 residues: CASSQGGTGKGTGELFF. CDR3 DNA sequence: TGTGCCAGCAGCCAAGGAGGAACGGGAAAGGGTACCGGGGAGCTGTTTTTT.

J is TRBJ2-5 and V is TRBV4-2, with D hard to call. Germline values: CDR1 LGHNA, CDR2 YNFKEQ. The CDR3 has 15 residues. Trimming removed 1 base from V and 1 base from J, with 10 bases in between. CDR3 sequence reads: CASSQVGSGQETQYF. DNA for the CDR3: TGTGCCAGCAGCCAAGTAGGTTCGGGCCAAGAGACCCAGTACTTC.

J is TRBJ2-3 and V is TRBV11-2, with TRBD2 identical over 12 bases. V shed 8 bases, J shed 4 bases, and the junction held 10 bases outside the gene matches. CDR1 and CDR2 from the germline V gene are SGHAT and FQNNGV. The CDR3 has 16 amino acids. Here the CDR3 DNA reads TGTGCCAGCCAGGGGCTAGCGGGAGGGCGGGCAGATACGCAGTATTTT. Translated: CASQGLAGGRADTQYF. The entire variable domain, with the rest obtained from reference TRBV11-2 and TRBJ2-3, is as follows: EAGVAQSPRYKIIEKRQSVAFWCNPISGHATLYWYQQILGQGPKLLIQFQNNGVVDDSQLPKDRFSAERLKGVDSTLKIQPAKLEDSAVYLCASQGLAGGRADTQYFGPGTRLTVL.

This chain connects TRBV10-3 to TRBJ1-2; D gene unclear. The CDR3 runs to 13 residues. The germline V gene has CDR1 ENHRY and CDR2 SYGVKD. Trimming cost V 9 bases and J 4 bases, with 15 bases left between them. The CDR3 coding sequence is TGTGCCATTACAAGTTCGGGCCTCTATGGCTACACCTTC. This encodes CAITSSGLYGYTF.

The chain couples TRBV28 to TRBJ2-7, with D unclear. Looked up from germline, CDR1 is MDHEN and CDR2 is SYDVKM. V was pared by 3 bases and J by 1 base, with 10 bases between. CDR3 length equals 14 residues. CDR3 in amino acids: CASSLAGESYEQYF. CDR3 in DNA: TGTGCCAGCAGTTTGGCCGGTGAGTCCTACGAGCAGTACTTC.

This rearrangement joins TRBV4-3 to TRBJ2-7; TRBD1 aligns across 8 bases. CDR1 and CDR2 from the germline V gene are LGHNA and YSLEER. Trimming removed 1 base from V and 4 bases from J; junction bases left unmatched: 3. The CDR3 consists of 14 residues. The CDR3: CASSQGWTGYEQYF. The CDR3 bases are TGCGCCAGCAGCCAAGGGTGGACAGGGTACGAGCAGTACTTC.

The genes are TRBV28 and TRBJ1-1, with unresolved D. Trimming removed 2 bases from V and 3 bases from J, with 10 bases in between. In germline, CDR1 is MDHEN, CDR2 SYDVKM. The CDR3 runs to 14 residues. CDR3: CASSLTLRDTEAFF. The CDR3 coding sequence is TGTGCCAGCAGTTTAACCCTTAGAGACACTGAAGCTTTCTTT.

The genes are TRBV30 and TRBJ2-7; 7 nucleotides line up with TRBD1. CDR3 length equals 15 residues. The germline gives CDR1 GTSNPN, CDR2 SVGIG (reference sequence). J lost 0 bases, V lost 1 base, and 6 bases had no gene match. CDR3 in DNA: TGTGCCTGGAGTGCGGGACAGCCTGCCTCCTACGAGCAGTACTTC. It encodes CAWSAGQPASYEQYF.

The V call is TRBV3-1 (or the pseudogene TRBV3-2), the J call TRBJ2-5; 7 bases match TRBD2. CDR3 size: 19 residues. CDR1 is LGHDT and CDR2 is YNNKEL in the germline V gene (reference sequence). Trimming cost V 1 base and J 2 bases; bases outside gene matches: 16. CDR3: CASSQVPGLAEREQETQYF. CDR3 in DNA: TGTGCCAGCAGCCAAGTCCCGGGGCTAGCGGAGCGGGAACAAGAGACCCAGTACTTC.

The genes are TRBV19 and TRBJ1-4; TRBD1 agrees at 12 bases. V lost 5 bases and J lost 2; bases outside the gene matches: 6. The germline V gene has CDR1 LNHDA and CDR2 SQIVND (reference sequence). CDR3 length equals 17 residues. In DNA, the CDR3 is TGTGCCAGTAGTTCGCCGGGACAGGGGGCGACTAATGAAAAACTGTTTTTT. It is translated as CASSSPGQGATNEKLFF.

This clone was picked up one time. The chain combines TRBV4-1 with TRBJ2-7, with 8 bases fitting TRBD1. Per germline, CDR1 MGHRA and CDR2 YSYEKL. This CDR3 is 15 amino acids long. Losses at the gene ends were 2 bases for V and 3 bases for J; bases not matched to a gene: 6. CDR3 nucleotide sequence: TGCGCCAGCAGCCAATCGACAGGGGAACTCTACGAGCAGTACTTC. Its protein product is CASSQSTGELYEQYF.

The rearrangement joins TRBV9 to TRBJ2-3, with D possibly being TRBD2 (5 bases). The CDR3 loop spans 12 amino acids. Looked up from germline, CDR1 is SGDLS and CDR2 is YYNGEE. Trimming removed 0 bases at V and 6 bases at J, with 5 bases between. The CDR3 sequence is CASSVAGDTQYF. The DNA of the CDR3 is TGTGCCAGCAGCGTAGCGGGGGATACGCAGTATTTT.

J is TRBJ1-4 and V is TRBV30; 8 bases match TRBD1. CDR1 is GTSNPN and CDR2 is SVGIG in the germline V gene (reference sequence). The CDR3 runs 20 residues. With 5 bases clipped from V and 5 bases from J, the junction kept 25 bases outside the gene matches. The CDR3 region is CAWGRGTSGGFRDRNEKLFF. The CDR3 nucleotides read TGTGCCTGGGGACGAGGGACTAGCGGGGGGTTCCGGGACAGGAATGAAAAACTGTTTTTT.

The chain uses TRBV5-1 and TRBJ2-1; 8 bases are a match to TRBD2. V lost 5 bases to trimming and J lost 2 bases; unmatched junction nucleotides: 3. CDR1 is SGHRS and CDR2 is YFSETQ in the germline V gene. The CDR3 spans 14 residues. CDR3 nucleotide sequence: TGCGCCAGCAGGGGACTAGTTGCCTACAATGAGCAGTTCTTC. Protein product: CASRGLVAYNEQFF.

V usage is TRBV27 and J usage is TRBJ2-1, with TRBD1 matching 9 bases. The CDR3 has 14 residues. The germline V gene encodes CDR1 MNHEY and CDR2 SMNVEV (reference sequence). After removal of 5 bases from V and 6 bases from J, the junction contained 5 bases not matched to a gene. As DNA, the CDR3 is TGTGCCAGCAGTCCCGGGACAGGGCTCAATGAGCAGTTCTTC. Its protein is CASSPGTGLNEQFF.